This passage covers 16 T cell receptor beta chains from one sample sequenced in a study of cytomegalovirus exposure and HLA in healthy donors (TCRdb year 2017). Libraries were prepared through the immunoSEQ multiplex PCR assay. For the multiplex PCR, a mixture combining 60 forward primers for TCR Vbeta segments and 13 reverse primers for TCR Jbeta segments was used. TCRdb took over this immuneACCESS table, retaining in-frame rearrangements with V and J assigned. Such tables are incomplete; in checked studies, under half of the missing clones stem from an unresolved V gene, and the remainder is unexplained. For this sample the table gives over 150,000 clones, of which 75% to 90% were detected only once. More than 5.5% of the sample is in the top ten clones. The sequenced sample consisted of PBMCs. The receptors were gathered from a man aged 30 to 39 in good health and CMV-seropositive.

CDR3 sequence: CSVRGAGGSYNEQFF. The DNA for the CDR3 is TGCAGCGTTCGGGGGGCCGGAGGCTCCTACAATGAGCAGTTCTTC. V and J are TRBV29-1 and TRBJ2-1; the D gene is possibly TRBD2 (7 bases). CDR1 is SQVTM, CDR2 ANQGSEA, per germline. This CDR3 has 15 amino acids. V gave up 5 bases and J gave up 0 bases, with 14 bases separating them.

This clone showed up just once. This chain links TRBV6-5 with TRBJ2-7; D is perhaps TRBD2 (6 bases). The germline V gene has CDR1 MNHEY and CDR2 SVGAGI. The V end was cut by 2 bases, the J end by 3 bases, with 14 bases between. This CDR3 has 15 residues. The CDR3 nucleotides are TGTGCCAGCAGTTACGGTCTCCCCGGGAGCTACGAGCAGTACTTC. Amino acids: CASSYGLPGSYEQYF.

The rearrangement joins TRBV5-1 to TRBJ2-2; perhaps TRBD1 as D (6 bases). Germline V lookup: CDR1 SGHRS, CDR2 YFSETQ. The CDR3 loop spans 16 amino acids. V lost 2 bases and J 2 bases, leaving 13 bases between the germline ends. The CDR3 nucleotides are TGCGCCAGCAGCTTCACCGGGACACGAAACACCGGGGAGCTGTTTTTT. It encodes CASSFTGTRNTGELFF.

This rearrangement joins TRBV10-3 to TRBJ2-7, with 8 bases matching TRBD1. Germline values: CDR1 ENHRY, CDR2 SYGVKD. The J segment lost 7 bases and the V segment lost 2 bases, leaving 10 bases of the junction unmatched. The CDR3 has 15 amino acids. Here the CDR3 reads CAISELTQGASEQYF. The CDR3 region has the DNA TGTGCCATCAGTGAGCTCACTCAGGGGGCGAGTGAGCAGTACTTC.

This clone was recorded once. The chain employs TRBV2 and TRBJ2-7; 10 bases are a match to TRBD1. There are 15 residues in the CDR3. The trim removed 7 bases at V and 3 bases at J, leaving 9 bases unmatched. The germline V gene has CDR1 SNHLY and CDR2 FYNNEI. The CDR3 reads CASILGQGEYYEQYF. The CDR3 DNA reads TGTGCCAGCATCCTCGGACAGGGGGAGTACTACGAGCAGTACTTC.

V and J are TRBV7-9 and TRBJ2-1; 8 bases map to TRBD1. CDR1 is SEHNR, CDR2 FQNEAQ, per germline (reference sequence). This CDR3 spans 16 amino acids. Unmatched junction bases numbered 13, after V lost 5 bases and J lost 7 bases. CDR3 in amino acids: CASSPARGQGINEQFF. DNA for the CDR3: TGTGCCAGCAGCCCAGCGAGAGGACAGGGAATAAATGAGCAGTTCTTC. The entire variable domain, with the rest obtained from reference TRBV7-9 and TRBJ2-1, is as follows: DTGVSQNPRHKITKRGQNVTFRCDPISEHNRLYWYRQTLGQGPEFLTYFQNEAQLEKSRLLSDRFSAERPKGSFSTLEIQRTEQGDSAMYLCASSPARGQGINEQFFGPGTRLTVL.

This clone was observed a few times. CDR3 coding DNA: TGCGCCAGCAGCTTGGACTCTCGAGGAGCGACAGATACGCAGTATTTT. This encodes CASSLDSRGATDTQYF. The V gene is TRBV5-1, the J gene TRBJ2-3, with unresolved D. Trimming left V 0 bases short and J 3 bases short, with 14 bases between. Germline V gene lookup returns CDR1 SGHRS and CDR2 YFSETQ. This CDR3 spans 16 amino acids.

This chain joins TRBV5-4 and TRBJ2-2; D possibly corresponds to TRBD1 (5 bases). CDR1 SGHNT and CDR2 YYREEE come from the germline V gene (reference sequence). The V end lost 3 bases, the J end lost 7 bases, and 7 bases lay between the germline ends. The CDR3 runs to 12 residues. CDR3 DNA sequence: TGTGCCAGCAGCTATGACAGCGGGGAGCTGTTTTTT. Its translation is CASSYDSGELFF.

The J gene is TRBJ2-3, the V gene TRBV2; no reliable D call. Between the trimmed V and J ends, which lost 6 bases and 2 bases, there was a span of 15 bases. CDR1 is SNHLY, CDR2 FYNNEI, per germline. The CDR3 loop spans 15 amino acids. Written as DNA, the CDR3 is TGTGCCAGCAGAGTGACACGCTGGGTCACAGATACGCAGTATTTT. Translated, it gives CASRVTRWVTDTQYF.

The CDR3 protein is CASSRRTAQETQYF. The CDR3 DNA is TGCGCCAGCAGCCGTCGGACAGCTCAAGAGACCCAGTACTTC. The chain recombines TRBV5-1 with TRBJ2-5; D is possibly TRBD1 (6 bases). The V end was cut by 4 bases, the J end by 2 bases, with 12 bases between. The length of the CDR3 is 14 residues. The germline gives CDR1 SGHRS, CDR2 YFSETQ.

In this sample, this clone turned up a few times. The chain has TRBV15 and TRBJ2-7, with TRBD1 matching over 8 bases. CDR1 is LNHNV and CDR2 is YYDKDF in the germline V gene (reference sequence). The CDR3 runs to 17 residues. Trimming at V came to 2 bases and at J to 6 bases, leaving 15 bases not matched to a gene. The DNA of the CDR3 is TGTGCCACCAGCAGAAGGCCACAGGGACAGGACCCTGGCGAGCAGTACTTC. Its translation is CATSRRPQGQDPGEQYF.

V is TRBV10-3 and J is TRBJ2-1; 7 nucleotides align to TRBD2. The CDR3 is made up of 13 amino acids. V was pared by 2 bases and J by 9 bases, with 4 bases of the junction left unmatched. Germline loops: CDR1 ENHRY, CDR2 SYGVKD. The CDR3 nucleotides are TGTGCCATCAGTGAGGGACTAGGGTCTGAGCAGTTCTTC. Translation: CAISEGLGSEQFF.

This chain links TRBV6-5 with TRBJ2-1; 13 bases line up with TRBD2. The ends lost 2 bases at V and 8 bases at J; junction bases unmatched: 6. The CDR3 runs 16 residues. The germline V gene has CDR1 MNHEY and CDR2 SVGAGI. The chain's CDR3 is CASSYTTSGRAYEQFF. The CDR3 bases are TGTGCCAGCAGTTACACCACTAGCGGGAGGGCCTATGAGCAGTTCTTC.

This chain connects TRBV28 to TRBJ2-1, with D unresolved. V was clipped by 5 bases and J by 5 bases, with 16 bases between them. Germline assignment: CDR1 MDHEN and CDR2 SYDVKM. The CDR3 is made up of 15 amino acids. CDR3 bases: TGTGCCAGCAGTCTGGGCTTACTCCGGAACAATGAGCAGTTCTTC. It is translated as CASSLGLLRNNEQFF.

In DNA form, the CDR3 reads TGTGCCAGCAGAACAGGGGCCGGGGAGCTGTTTTTT. Its translation is CASRTGAGELFF. The chain recombines TRBV28 with TRBJ2-2; the match to TRBD1 covers 7 bases. The trim removed 6 bases at V and 6 bases at J, leaving 1 base unmatched. The CDR3 extends over 12 amino acids. Per the germline V gene, CDR1 is MDHEN and CDR2 is SYDVKM.

The V call is TRBV11-3, the J call TRBJ2-3; no firm D call. The ends were cut back, 1 base at V and 2 bases at J, with 10 bases in the middle. This CDR3 contains 15 residues. Per the germline V gene, CDR1 is SGHNT and CDR2 is YENEEA. The chain's CDR3 is CASSLGGQTTDTQYF. The CDR3 DNA reads as TGTGCCAGCAGCTTAGGTGGGCAAACCACAGATACGCAGTATTTT. The full variable domain, completed using reference TRBV11-3 and TRBJ2-3, is EAGVVQSPRYKIIEKKQPVAFWCNPISGHNTLYWYLQNLGQGPELLIRYENEEAVDDSQLPKDRFSAERLKGVDSTLKIQPAELGDSAVYLCASSLGGQTTDTQYFGPGTRLTVL.